This T cell receptor (beta chain) came from a study of blood T cells in healthy people across ages. Study-level information: Through template switching, about one barcoded beta molecule was captured per two T cells, as measured in model experiments.

The CDR3 is 19 residues long. Trimming at V came to 5 bases and at J to 3 bases, leaving 13 bases not matched to a gene. Germline CDR1 MNHEY, CDR2 SVGEGT. Peripheral blood was drawn, approximately 10 milliliters per donor. A second PCR of roughly 7 to 11 cycles used a sample-barcoded 5' primer and a J-beta primer mix. A single record per CDR3 protein comes from TCRdb applying MiXCR to the 5' RACE reads. The sample holds about 730,000 distinct CDR3 sequences; roughly 45% are singletons and the top ten take more than 20%. The chain uses TRBV6-2 or TRBV6-3 and TRBJ2-3; 14 bases line up with TRBD2. The sample was blood. The sequence came from a woman aged 60 to 75 in good health. The CDR3 reads CASSQGLAGELVLTDTQYF. CDR3 in DNA: TGTGCCAGCAGTCAGGGACTAGCGGGAGAACTCGTTCTGACAGATACGCAGTATTTT.